This T cell receptor (beta chain) was identified in a study of T cell responses to AZD1222 COVID-19 vaccine. Clones were sequenced by immunoSEQ multiplex PCR, and TCRdb holds only the in-frame ones, with some missing. The profile covers around 160,000 clones, with approximately 90% appearing a single time and 2.8% taken by the ten largest. The germline V gene has CDR1 SGHVS and CDR2 FNYEAQ. With V trimmed by 1 base and J by 0 bases, 3 bases remained unmatched. CDR3 size: 16 residues. The study, taken as a whole, reports: Most donors were white British, females outnumbered males, and clonal diversity was possibly underestimated. Sampling captured repertoires only after the peak T cell response.

This clone has only a few counts. Its cognate antigen is unknown. This specimen consisted of peripheral blood, obtained on day 0 of MenACWY control vaccination. The clonotype was recovered from an adult in good health. The genes are TRBV7-6 and TRBJ1-1; 9 bases align to TRBD1. The CDR3 region is CASSLVDRGLNTEAFF. Here the CDR3 DNA reads TGTGCCAGCAGCTTAGTGGACAGGGGTTTGAACACTGAAGCTTTCTTT.